Shown below are 18 T cell receptor beta chains from a single sample sequenced in a study of graft-versus-host responses after intestinal transplantation. These receptors have no known antigen. Assay used: immunoSEQ multiplex PCR; TCRdb lists only in-frame clones, some missing. The sample includes 90,000 to 130,000 clones, around 93% of them seen just once. Sequencing used unstimulated CD8+ T cells sorted from spleen or lymph node cells, obtained before intestinal transplant. These receptor sequences come from a human donor who received an intestinal transplant.

The chain carries TRBV29-1 and TRBJ2-1; D gene uncertain. The CDR3 totals 14 residues. Germline V gives CDR1 SQVTM, CDR2 ANQGSEA. V dropped 5 bases and J dropped 6 bases, with 17 bases sitting between them. CDR3 in amino acids: CSVLTPSLSNEQFF. The CDR3 DNA follows: TGCAGCGTTCTAACTCCGTCCCTTTCCAATGAGCAGTTCTTC.

V usage is TRBV9 and J usage is TRBJ2-5; D is possibly TRBD2 (5 bases). The CDR3 spans 13 residues. CDR1 is SGDLS and CDR2 is YYNGEE in the germline V gene. Trimming stripped 0 bases from V and 2 bases from J, with 5 bases between. This CDR3 is CASSVGGQETQYF. In DNA, the CDR3 is TGTGCCAGCAGCGTAGGAGGGCAAGAGACCCAGTACTTC.

This clone was detected once. The rearrangement joins TRBV18 to TRBJ2-5; D perhaps matches TRBD1 (6 bases). Germline CDR1 is KGHSH and CDR2 is LQKENI. CDR3 length: 16 amino acids. Deletions cut 6 bases from V and 0 bases from J, with 17 bases between. CDR3 sequence: CASSPTLDRYQETQYF. The CDR3 DNA is TGTGCCAGCTCCCCAACCCTGGACAGATACCAAGAGACCCAGTACTTC.

The chain has TRBV27 and TRBJ2-1; D gene uncertain. V was cut by 3 bases and J by 0 bases, with 9 bases left in between. Germline CDR1 reads MNHEY; CDR2 reads SMNVEV (reference sequence). The CDR3 extends over 15 amino acids. This chain's CDR3 is CASSFGESSYNEQFF. CDR3 sequence (DNA): TGTGCCAGCAGTTTTGGCGAAAGCTCCTACAATGAGCAGTTCTTC.

The chain recombines TRBV19 with TRBJ2-3; D is unresolved. The length of the CDR3 is 13 residues. Trimming cost V 4 bases and J 0 bases, with 5 bases left between them. The germline CDR1 and CDR2 sequences are LNHDA and SQIVND (reference sequence). In nucleotides, the CDR3 is TGTGCCAGTAGTAGGGTTAGCACAGATACGCAGTATTTT. It encodes CASSRVSTDTQYF.

The J gene is TRBJ2-1, the V gene TRBV30; 8 nucleotides line up with TRBD2. Germline lookup yields CDR1 GTSNPN and CDR2 SVGIG (reference sequence). CDR3 length: 15 residues. The trim removed 3 bases at V and 4 bases at J, leaving 8 bases unmatched. The CDR3 bases are TGTGCCTGGAGCCCTCTTACTAGCGGTTACAATGAGCAGTTCTTC. It translates to CAWSPLTSGYNEQFF.

The chain couples TRBV19 to TRBJ1-1; tentative D call: TRBD1 (6 bases). This CDR3 has 14 residues. From germline, CDR1 is LNHDA and CDR2 SQIVND (reference sequence). The V end lost 1 base, the J end lost 5 bases, and 11 bases lay between the germline ends. This chain's CDR3 is CASSIVGGVTEAFF. The CDR3, as DNA: TGTGCCAGTAGTATAGTAGGGGGAGTGACTGAAGCTTTCTTT.

The V and J genes are TRBV19 and TRBJ2-7; tentatively, D is TRBD1 (6 bases). The CDR3 is 13 residues long. The germline V and J ends were trimmed by 3 bases and 1 base, with 7 bases remaining between them. Germline assignment: CDR1 LNHDA and CDR2 SQIVND (reference sequence). CDR3 in amino acids: CASSIQGSYEQYF. DNA of the CDR3: TGTGCCAGTAGTATCCAGGGGTCCTACGAGCAGTACTTC. The full variable domain, its missing parts supplied by reference TRBV19 and TRBJ2-7, is DGGITQSPKYLFRKEGQNVTLSCEQNLNHDAMYWYRQDPGQGLRLIYYSQIVNDFQKGDIAEGYSVSREKKESFPLTVTSAQKNPTAFYLCASSIQGSYEQYFGPGTRLTVT.

This sequence joins TRBV9 and TRBJ1-3; D might be TRBD1 (5 bases). The germline V gene encodes CDR1 SGDLS and CDR2 YYNGEE. V was clipped by 5 bases and J by 2 bases, with 11 bases between them. The CDR3 spans 14 residues. The CDR3 region is CASSDRTTGNTIYF. In DNA, the CDR3 is TGTGCCAGCAGTGACAGAACCACTGGAAACACCATATATTTT.

CDR3 amino acids: CASSPEAGEWYF. Here the CDR3 DNA reads TGTGCCAGCAGTCCAGAAGCGGGAGAATGGTATTTT. The chain uses TRBV6-1 and TRBJ2-3; 8 nucleotides line up with TRBD2. This CDR3 spans 12 amino acids. With V trimmed by 5 bases and J by 14 bases, 9 bases remained unmatched. The germline V gene has CDR1 MNHNS and CDR2 SASEGT.

CDR3 in DNA: TGTGCCAGCAGCTTAGGGGGGGGTCAATCCGAGCAGTACTTC. It encodes CASSLGGGQSEQYF. The V gene is TRBV7-3, the J gene TRBJ2-7; TRBD2 aligns across 7 bases. V shed 2 bases, J shed 6 bases, and the junction held 7 bases outside the gene matches. Germline CDR1 reads SGHTA; CDR2 reads FQGTGA. CDR3 length: 14 residues.

In this sample, this clone turned up a few times. The chain links TRBV6-5 to TRBJ2-7; D perhaps matches TRBD2 (6 bases). The length of the CDR3 is 14 residues. Trimming took off 5 bases at V and 3 bases at J, with 14 bases between the two ends. Looked up from germline, CDR1 is MNHEY and CDR2 is SVGAGI. The CDR3 DNA reads TGTGCCAGCAGTCCCACCGGGGGTGGCTACGAGCAGTACTTC. Translated, it gives CASSPTGGGYEQYF.

The V gene is TRBV6-5, the J gene TRBJ2-7; unclear D gene. This CDR3 spans 12 amino acids. Looked up from germline, CDR1 is MNHEY and CDR2 is SVGAGI. Trimming cost V 8 bases and J 3 bases, with 11 bases left between them. Written as DNA, the CDR3 is TGTGCCAGCGGCCAAAATGTCTACGAGCAGTACTTC. Encoded protein: CASGQNVYEQYF.

The gene calls are TRBV5-1 and TRBJ2-1; 9 bases line up with TRBD2. The CDR3 totals 14 residues. The germline gives CDR1 SGHRS, CDR2 YFSETQ. V dropped 3 bases and J dropped 8; count of bases not matched to a gene: 6. The CDR3 reads CASSWASGKDEQFF. CDR3 bases: TGCGCCAGCAGCTGGGCTAGCGGGAAGGATGAGCAGTTCTTC.

J is TRBJ2-1 and V is TRBV10-2; 7 bases line up with TRBD2. Germline V gene data show CDR1 as WSHSY and CDR2 as SAAADI. Unmatched junction bases numbered 2, after V lost 5 bases and J lost 4 bases. The CDR3 has 13 amino acids. Here the CDR3 DNA reads TGCGCCAGCAGTTCTAGCGGTTACAATGAGCAGTTCTTC. This encodes CASSSSGYNEQFF.

The V gene is TRBV7-6, the J gene TRBJ1-4; D is unclear. This CDR3 spans 17 amino acids. Germline assignment: CDR1 SGHVS and CDR2 FNYEAQ. V was cut by 5 bases and J by 1 base, with 17 bases left in between. CDR3 protein: CASSIRNGRRTNEKLFF. CDR3 bases: TGTGCCAGCAGCATTAGAAACGGCAGAAGAACTAATGAAAAACTGTTTTTT.

Points on this clone: Compared with germline, one end of the junction differs, possibly owing to a read error. The V call is TRBV30, the J call TRBJ1-2, with a possible D match to TRBD1 (5 bases). CDR1 and CDR2 from the germline V gene are GTSNPN and SVGIG (reference sequence). CDR3 size: 10 residues. CDR3 DNA: TGTGCCCTGGGGCTAGGGCAGGATTCCTTC. It codes for CALGLGQDSF.

Comments on this clone: This specimen includes other DNA sequences encoding the same CDR3. The gene calls are TRBV6-5 and TRBJ2-3; D uncertain. V was pared by 2 bases and J by 6 bases, with 3 bases between. From germline, CDR1 is MNHEY and CDR2 SVGAGI. The CDR3 is made up of 11 amino acids. CDR3 nucleotides: TGTGCCAGCAGTTACGGGGATACGCAGTATTTT. This encodes CASSYGDTQYF.